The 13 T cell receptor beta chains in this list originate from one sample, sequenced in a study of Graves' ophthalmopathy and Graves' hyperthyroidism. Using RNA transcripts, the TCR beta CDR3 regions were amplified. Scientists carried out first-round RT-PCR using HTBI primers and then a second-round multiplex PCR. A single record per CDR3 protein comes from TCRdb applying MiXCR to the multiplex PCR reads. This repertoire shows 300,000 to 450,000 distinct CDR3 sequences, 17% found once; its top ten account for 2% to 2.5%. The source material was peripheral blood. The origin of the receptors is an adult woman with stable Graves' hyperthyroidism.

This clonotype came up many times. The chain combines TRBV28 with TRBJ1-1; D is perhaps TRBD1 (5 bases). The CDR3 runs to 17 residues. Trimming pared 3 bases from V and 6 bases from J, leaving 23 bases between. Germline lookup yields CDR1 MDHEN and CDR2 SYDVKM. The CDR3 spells CASSFWGTDLFVAEAFF. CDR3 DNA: TGTGCCAGCAGTTTTTGGGGGACCGACCTCTTTGTGGCTGAAGCTTTCTTT.

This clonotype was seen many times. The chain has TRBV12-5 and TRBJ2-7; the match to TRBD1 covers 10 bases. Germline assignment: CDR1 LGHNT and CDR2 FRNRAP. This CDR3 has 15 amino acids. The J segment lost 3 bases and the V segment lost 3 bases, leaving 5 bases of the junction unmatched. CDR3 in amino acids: CASGFPGTGVYEQYF. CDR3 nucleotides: TGTGCTAGTGGTTTCCCCGGGACAGGGGTCTACGAGCAGTACTTC.

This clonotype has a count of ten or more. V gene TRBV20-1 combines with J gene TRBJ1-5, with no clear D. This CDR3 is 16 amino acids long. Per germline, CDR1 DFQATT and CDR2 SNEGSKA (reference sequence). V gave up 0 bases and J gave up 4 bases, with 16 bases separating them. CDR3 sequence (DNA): TGCAGTGCTAGAGATCAGTACTCCGGCGTTAATCAGCCCCAGCATTTT. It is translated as CSARDQYSGVNQPQHF.

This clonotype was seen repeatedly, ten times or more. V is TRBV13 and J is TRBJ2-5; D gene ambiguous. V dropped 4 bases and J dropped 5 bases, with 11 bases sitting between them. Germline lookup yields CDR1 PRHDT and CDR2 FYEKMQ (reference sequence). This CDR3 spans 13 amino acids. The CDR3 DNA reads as TGTGCCAGCAGCTACCTAGAAGGCGAGACCCAGTACTTC. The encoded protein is CASSYLEGETQYF.

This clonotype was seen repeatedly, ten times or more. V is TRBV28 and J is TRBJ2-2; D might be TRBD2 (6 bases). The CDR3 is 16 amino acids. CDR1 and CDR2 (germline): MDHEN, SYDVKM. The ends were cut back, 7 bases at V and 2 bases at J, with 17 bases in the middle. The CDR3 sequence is CASTPRGGANTGELFF. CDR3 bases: TGTGCCAGCACCCCTCGGGGCGGGGCTAACACCGGGGAGCTGTTTTTT.

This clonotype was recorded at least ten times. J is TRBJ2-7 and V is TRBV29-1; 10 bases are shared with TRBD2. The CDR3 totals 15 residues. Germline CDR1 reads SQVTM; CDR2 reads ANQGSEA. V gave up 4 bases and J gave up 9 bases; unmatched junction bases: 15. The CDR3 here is CSVGPDLAGGVRQYF. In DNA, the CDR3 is TGCAGCGTTGGCCCAGACTTAGCGGGAGGCGTAAGGCAGTACTTC.

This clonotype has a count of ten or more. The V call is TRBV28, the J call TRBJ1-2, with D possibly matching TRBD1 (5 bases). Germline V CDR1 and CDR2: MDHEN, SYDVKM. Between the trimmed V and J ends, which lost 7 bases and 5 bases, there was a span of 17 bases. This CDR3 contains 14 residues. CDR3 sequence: CASTLTQDTYGYTF. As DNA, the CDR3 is TGTGCCAGCACCCTTACACAGGATACTTATGGCTACACCTTC.

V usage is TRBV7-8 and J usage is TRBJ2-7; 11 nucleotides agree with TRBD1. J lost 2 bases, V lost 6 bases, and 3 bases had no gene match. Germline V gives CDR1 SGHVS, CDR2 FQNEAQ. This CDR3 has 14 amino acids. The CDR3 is CASRGGQGAYEQYF. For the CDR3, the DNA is TGTGCCAGCAGGGGGGGACAGGGGGCCTACGAGCAGTACTTC.

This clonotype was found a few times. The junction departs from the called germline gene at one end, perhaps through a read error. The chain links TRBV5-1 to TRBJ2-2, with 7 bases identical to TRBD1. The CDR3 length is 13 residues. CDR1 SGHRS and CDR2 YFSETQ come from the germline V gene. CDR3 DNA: TGCTCCAGCAGCTTAGACAGGGCCGGGGAGCTGTTTTTT. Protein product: CSSSLDRAGELFF. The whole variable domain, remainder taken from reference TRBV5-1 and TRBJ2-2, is KAGVTQTPRYLIKTRGQQVTLSCSPISGHRSVSWYQQTPGQGLQFLFEYFSETQRNKGNFPGRFSGRQFSNSRSEMNVSTLELGDSALYLCSSSLDRAGELFFGEGSRLTVL.

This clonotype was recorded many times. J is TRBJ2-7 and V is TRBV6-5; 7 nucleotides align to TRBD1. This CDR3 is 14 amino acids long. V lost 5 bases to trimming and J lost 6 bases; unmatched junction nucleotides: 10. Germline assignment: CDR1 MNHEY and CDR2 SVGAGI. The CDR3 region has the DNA TGTGCCAGCAGTCCAAACAGGGGAAGTGGCGAGCAGTACTTC. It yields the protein CASSPNRGSGEQYF.

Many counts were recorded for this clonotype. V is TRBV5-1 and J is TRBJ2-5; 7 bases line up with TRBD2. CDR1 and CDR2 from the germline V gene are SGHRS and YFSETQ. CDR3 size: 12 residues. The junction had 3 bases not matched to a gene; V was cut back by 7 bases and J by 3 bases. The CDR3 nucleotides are TGCGCCAGCCGAGGACTAGAAGAGACCCAGTACTTC. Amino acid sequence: CASRGLEETQYF. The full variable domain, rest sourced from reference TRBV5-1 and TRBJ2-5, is KAGVTQTPRYLIKTRGQQVTLSCSPISGHRSVSWYQQTPGQGLQFLFEYFSETQRNKGNFPGRFSGRQFSNSRSEMNVSTLELGDSALYLCASRGLEETQYFGPGTRLLVL.

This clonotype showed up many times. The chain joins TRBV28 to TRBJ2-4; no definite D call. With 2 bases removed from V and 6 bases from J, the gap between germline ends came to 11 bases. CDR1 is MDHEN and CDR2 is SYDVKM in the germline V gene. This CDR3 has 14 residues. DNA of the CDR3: TGTGCCAGCAGTTTAACCGACTTATCAAACATTCAGTACTTC. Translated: CASSLTDLSNIQYF.

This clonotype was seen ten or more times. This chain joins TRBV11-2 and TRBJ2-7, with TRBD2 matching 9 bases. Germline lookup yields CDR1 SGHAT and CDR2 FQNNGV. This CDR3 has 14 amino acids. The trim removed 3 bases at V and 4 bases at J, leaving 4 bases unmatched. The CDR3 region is CASSLRGGTYEQYF. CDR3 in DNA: TGTGCCAGCAGCTTGCGGGGGGGTACTTACGAGCAGTACTTC.